This entry lists 14 T cell receptor beta chains sequenced from one sample in a study of T cell responses to AZD1222 COVID-19 vaccine. The assay was immunoSEQ multiplex PCR, and TCRdb's table has in-frame clones only and misses some. The table lists about 140,000 clones, roughly 91% of them singletons. The sample here was peripheral blood, taken 28 days after the second AZD1222 dose. The source is an adult who received the AZD1222 COVID-19 vaccine.

This rearrangement joins TRBV4-1 to TRBJ1-2; D unclear. The CDR3 is made up of 17 amino acids. The V end was cut by 4 bases, the J end by 2 bases, with 20 bases between. Germline loops: CDR1 MGHRA, CDR2 YSYEKL. The CDR3 loop reads CASSPTPYNKGNYGYTF. The DNA of the CDR3 is TGCGCCAGCAGCCCCACCCCATATAACAAAGGGAACTATGGCTACACCTTC.

The chain employs TRBV5-1 and TRBJ2-3; D is uncertain. Germline CDR1 and CDR2: SGHRS and YFSETQ. CDR3 length: 12 residues. V dropped 5 bases and J dropped 6 bases, with 10 bases sitting between them. As DNA, the CDR3 is TGCGCCAGCAGGGTTCTAGAGGATACGCAGTATTTT. This encodes CASRVLEDTQYF.

The chain employs TRBV28 and TRBJ2-3; 9 bases align to TRBD1. CDR3 size: 16 residues. Trimming removed 7 bases from V and 5 bases from J; junction bases left unmatched: 13. Germline CDR1 MDHEN, CDR2 SYDVKM. The CDR3, as DNA: TGTGCCAGCACCACCCTCGGGGACAGGGTGGGAGATACGCAGTATTTT. Amino acid sequence: CASTTLGDRVGDTQYF.

The genes are TRBV7-2 and TRBJ1-3; a possible D gene is TRBD1 (6 bases). The CDR3 covers 14 residues. The germline V gene has CDR1 SGHTA and CDR2 FQGNSA. Between the trimmed V and J ends, which lost 7 bases and 2 bases, there was a span of 12 bases. DNA of the CDR3: TGTGCCAGCACCGCAACAGGGACTGGAAACACCATATATTTT. Translated, it gives CASTATGTGNTIYF.

The rearrangement links TRBV13 to TRBJ2-3, with D possibly matching TRBD2 (6 bases). This CDR3 region has 14 residues. Germline lookup yields CDR1 PRHDT and CDR2 FYEKMQ (reference sequence). V gave up 0 bases and J gave up 9 bases, with 13 bases separating them. Here the CDR3 DNA reads TGTGCCAGCAGCTTAGGCCCCCGGGGGAGAACGCAGTATTTT. As protein: CASSLGPRGRTQYF.

The V and J genes are TRBV29-1 and TRBJ1-1; D remains ambiguous. With 5 bases removed from V and 0 bases from J, the gap between germline ends came to 7 bases. CDR3 length: 12 amino acids. Looked up from germline, CDR1 is SQVTM and CDR2 is ANQGSEA. CDR3 nucleotide sequence: TGCAGCGTTCCCGGGTTGAACACTGAAGCTTTCTTT. It is translated as CSVPGLNTEAFF.

As concerns this clone: At one boundary the junction diverges from the germline segment, which might be a read error. V is TRBV30 and J is TRBJ2-1, with D possibly being TRBD2 (7 bases). The CDR3 covers 13 residues. Germline loops: CDR1 GTSNPN, CDR2 SVGIG (reference sequence). CDR3 in amino acids: CAWKTGRDNQQFF. In DNA, the CDR3 is TGTGCCTGGAAAACAGGGAGGGACAATCAGCAGTTCTTC.

The rearrangement links TRBV7-9 to TRBJ1-1; D is uncertain. The CDR3 has 13 residues. The V and J ends lost 5 bases and 4 bases respectively, with 11 bases between them. Germline-derived CDR1 and CDR2 are SEHNR and FQNEAQ (reference sequence). The CDR3 DNA reads as TGTGCCAGCAGCACTGACGCGGGCACTGAAGCTTTCTTT. Encoded protein: CASSTDAGTEAFF.

CDR3 DNA: TGTGCCAGCAGACCCGGGGGTAGCAATCAGCCCCAGCATTTT. This translates into CASRPGGSNQPQHF. The V call is TRBV28, the J call TRBJ1-5; possible D gene TRBD1, 5 bases. This CDR3 spans 14 amino acids. Deletions cut 6 bases from V and 0 bases from J, with 9 bases between. CDR1 and CDR2 from the germline V gene are MDHEN and SYDVKM.

The V and J genes are TRBV27 and TRBJ1-1, with D hard to call. Deletions cut 4 bases from V and 1 base from J, with 7 bases between. Germline CDR1 is MNHEY and CDR2 is SMNVEV (reference sequence). This CDR3 has 13 residues. The CDR3 nucleotides read TGTGCCAGCAGTTGGCAGCAGAACACTGAAGCTTTCTTT. Its protein is CASSWQQNTEAFF.

The rearrangement uses TRBV20-1 and TRBJ2-5, with TRBD2 matching over 12 bases. The CDR3 runs to 14 residues. V lost 3 bases, J lost 4 bases, and 3 bases stayed unmatched. Germline-derived CDR1 and CDR2 are DFQATT and SNEGSKA (reference sequence). CDR3 region: CSASRTSGTETQYF. In nucleotides, the CDR3 is TGCAGTGCTAGTCGGACTAGCGGGACAGAGACCCAGTACTTC.

V gene TRBV7-9 combines with J gene TRBJ1-4; no firm D call. The ends were cut back, 4 bases at V and 6 bases at J, with 12 bases in the middle. Germline CDR1 and CDR2: SEHNR and FQNEAQ (reference sequence). The CDR3 is 14 residues long. CDR3 sequence reads: CASSSGGLDEKLFF. The CDR3 DNA sequence: TGTGCCAGCAGCTCTGGAGGGTTGGATGAAAAACTGTTTTTT.

On this clone itself: The same CDR3 also results from other DNA sequences found in this sample. This sequence joins TRBV5-1 and TRBJ1-6; D gene unclear. The CDR3 has 14 amino acids. CDR1 is SGHRS, CDR2 YFSETQ, per germline. V lost 0 bases to trimming and J lost 6 bases, with 7 bases between them. CDR3 amino acids: CASSLEGGNSPLHF. CDR3 bases: TGCGCCAGCAGCTTGGAGGGCGGTAATTCACCCCTCCACTTT.

This chain uses TRBV27 with TRBJ2-2, with D maybe TRBD2 (6 bases). CDR1 MNHEY and CDR2 SMNVEV come from the germline V gene (reference sequence). The CDR3 sequence is 16 residues long. Between the trimmed V and J ends, which lost 3 bases and 5 bases, there was a span of 16 bases. DNA for the CDR3: TGTGCCAGCAGTTTGGTCGGGGGTGTGGGGACCGGGGAGCTGTTTTTT. Translation: CASSLVGGVGTGELFF.